Described below is a single TCR beta chain sequence and its context. Sequenced by immunoSEQ multiplex PCR; TCRdb stores in-frame clones only, minus some. Of 34,000 or so clones detected, around 90% appear once; the ten largest clones hold around 2%. These data originate in a study of blood T cell repertoires in COVID-19. Study background: COVID-19 samples, acute and convalescent, were from the United States, Italy and Spain. The analysed material was cDNA or gDNA that came from T cells, B-cell-depleted T cells, or PBMCs.

Sequenced input: peripheral blood. This sequence originates from a man between 45 and 60 years old with active or convalescent COVID-19.

CDR3 protein: CASSNRAGVYEQYF. For the CDR3, the DNA is TGTGCCAGCAGCAATAGGGCCGGGGTGTACGAGCAGTACTTC. The genes are TRBV7-8 and TRBJ2-7, with D tentatively TRBD2 (5 bases). V lost 5 bases, J lost 4 bases, and 15 bases lay in between. Germline CDR1 and CDR2: SGHVS and FQNEAQ. CDR3 length equals 14 residues. The whole variable domain, remainder taken from reference TRBV7-8 and TRBJ2-7, is GAGVSQSPRYKVAKRGQDVALRCDPISGHVSLFWYQQALGQGPEFLTYFQNEAQLDKSGLPSDRFFAERPEGSVSTLKIQRTQQEDSAVYLCASSNRAGVYEQYFGPGTRLTVT.